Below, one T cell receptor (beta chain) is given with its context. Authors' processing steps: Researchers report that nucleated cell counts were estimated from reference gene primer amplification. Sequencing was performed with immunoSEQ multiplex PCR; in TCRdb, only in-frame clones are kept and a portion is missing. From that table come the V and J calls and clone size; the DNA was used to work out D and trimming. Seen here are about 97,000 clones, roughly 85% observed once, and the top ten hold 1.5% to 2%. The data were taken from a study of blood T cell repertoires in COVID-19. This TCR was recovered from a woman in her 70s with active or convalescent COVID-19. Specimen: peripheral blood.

The CDR3 coding sequence is TGTGCCAGCAGCTTCCTTAACACCGGGGAGCTGTTTTTT. It translates to CASSFLNTGELFF. This rearrangement joins TRBV7-2 to TRBJ2-2, with unresolved D. This CDR3 is built from 13 residues. CDR1 SGHTA and CDR2 FQGNSA come from the germline V gene. Trimming shortened V by 3 bases and J by 2 bases, and 4 bases separated the two germline ends. Combining the CDR3 with reference TRBV7-2 and TRBJ2-2 gives the whole variable domain GAGVSQSPSNKVTEKGKDVELRCDPISGHTALYWYRQSLGQGLEFLIYFQGNSAPDKSGLPSDRFSAERTGGSVSTLTIQRTQQEDSAVYLCASSFLNTGELFFGEGSRLTVL.